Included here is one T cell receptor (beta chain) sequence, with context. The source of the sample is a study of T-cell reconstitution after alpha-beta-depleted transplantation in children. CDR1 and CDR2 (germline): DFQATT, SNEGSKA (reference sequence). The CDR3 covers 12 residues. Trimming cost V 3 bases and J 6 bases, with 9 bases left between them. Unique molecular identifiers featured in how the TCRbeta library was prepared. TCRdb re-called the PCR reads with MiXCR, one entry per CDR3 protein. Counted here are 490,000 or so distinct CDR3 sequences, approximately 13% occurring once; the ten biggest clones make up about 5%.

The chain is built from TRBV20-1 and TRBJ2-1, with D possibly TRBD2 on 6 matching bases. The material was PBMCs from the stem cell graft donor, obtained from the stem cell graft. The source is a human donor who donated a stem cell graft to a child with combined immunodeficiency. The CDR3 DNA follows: TGCAGTGCTAGCGGGAGAGGCAATGAGCAGTTCTTC. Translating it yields CSASGRGNEQFF.